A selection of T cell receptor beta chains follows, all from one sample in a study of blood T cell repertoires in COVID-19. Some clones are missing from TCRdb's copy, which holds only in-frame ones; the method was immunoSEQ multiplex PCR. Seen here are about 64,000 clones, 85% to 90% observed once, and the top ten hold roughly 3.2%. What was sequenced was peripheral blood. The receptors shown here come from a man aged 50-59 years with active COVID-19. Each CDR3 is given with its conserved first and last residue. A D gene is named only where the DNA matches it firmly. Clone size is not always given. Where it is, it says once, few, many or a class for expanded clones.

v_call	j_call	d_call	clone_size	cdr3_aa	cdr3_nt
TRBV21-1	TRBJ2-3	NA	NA	CASSLRDRPTDTQYF	TGTGCCAGCAGCCTTCGTGACAGACCCACAGATACGCAGTATTTT
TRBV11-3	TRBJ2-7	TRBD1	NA	CASSLVGTGGRGQYF	TGTGCCAGCAGCTTAGTTGGGACAGGGGGCCGAGGGCAGTACTTC
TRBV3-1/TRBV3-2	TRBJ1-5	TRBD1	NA	CASSADRDRKHF	TGTGCCAGCAGCGCAGACCGGGACAGAAAGCATTTT
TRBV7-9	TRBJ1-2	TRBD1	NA	CASSSRQGAWYGYTF	TGTGCCAGCAGCTCACGACAGGGGGCGTGGTATGGCTACACCTTC
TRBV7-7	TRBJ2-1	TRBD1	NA	CASSLQGARYNEQFF	TGTGCCAGCAGCTTACAGGGGGCGCGATACAATGAGCAGTTCTTC
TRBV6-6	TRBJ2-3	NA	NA	CASSYPGRGDTQYF	TGTGCCAGCAGTTACCCAGGGCGGGGAGATACGCAGTATTTT
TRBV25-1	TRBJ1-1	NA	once	CASSEYGVIPEAFF	TGTGCCAGCAGTGAATACGGGGTTATCCCTGAAGCTTTCTTT
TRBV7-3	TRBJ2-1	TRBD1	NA	CASSPDRVNEQFF	TGTGCCAGCAGCCCCGACAGGGTCAATGAGCAGTTCTTC
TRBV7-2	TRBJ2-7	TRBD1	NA	CASTSGTGDYEQYF	TGTGCCAGCACCTCCGGGACAGGGGACTACGAGCAGTACTTC
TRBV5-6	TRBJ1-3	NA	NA	CASSFRERSGNTIYF	TGTGCCAGCAGCTTCAGGGAACGCTCTGGAAACACCATATATTTT
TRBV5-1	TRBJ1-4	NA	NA	CASSTRDAGRINEKLFF	TGCGCCAGCAGCACCCGAGACGCAGGCCGGATTAATGAAAAACTGTTTTTT
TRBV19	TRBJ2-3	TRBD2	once	CASTNHGGGSTDTQYF	TGTGCCAGTACTAACCACGGGGGGGGTAGCACAGATACGCAGTATTTT
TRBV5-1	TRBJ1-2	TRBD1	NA	CASSVTPGQRRADDYTF	TGCGCCAGCAGCGTTACTCCGGGACAGAGAAGGGCCGATGACTACACCTTC
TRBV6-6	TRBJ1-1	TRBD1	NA	CASTRQGRANTEAFF	TGTGCCAGCACAAGACAGGGAAGGGCGAACACTGAAGCTTTCTTT
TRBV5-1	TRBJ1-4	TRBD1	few	CASSRDSVATNEKLFF	TGCGCCAGCAGCCGGGACAGCGTAGCAACTAATGAAAAACTGTTTTTT
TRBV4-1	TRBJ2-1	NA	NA	CASSPLDPGMREQFF	TGCGCCAGCAGCCCACTGGACCCGGGGATGCGCGAGCAGTTCTTC
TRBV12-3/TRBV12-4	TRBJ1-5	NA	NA	CASSSPGPPQHF	TGTGCCAGCAGCTCCCCTGGCCCTCCCCAGCATTTT
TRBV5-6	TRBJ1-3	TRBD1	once	CASSLVGTGVGNTIYF	TGTGCCAGCAGCTTGGTTGGGACAGGGGTAGGAAACACCATATATTTT
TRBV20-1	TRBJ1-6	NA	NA	CSASIAGDNSPLHF	TGCAGTGCTAGTATAGCAGGGGATAATTCACCCCTCCACTTT
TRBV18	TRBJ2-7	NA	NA	CASSPGLTAEQYF	TGTGCCAGCTCACCGGGACTGACGGCCGAGCAGTACTTC
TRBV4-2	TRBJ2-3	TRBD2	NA	CASSPAWRGSSDTQYF	TGTGCCAGCAGCCCGGCCTGGCGGGGGAGTTCAGATACGCAGTATTTT
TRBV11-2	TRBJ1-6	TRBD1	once	CASSRRAGGGANNSPLHF	TGTGCCAGCAGCCGACGGGCAGGGGGTGGGGCAAACAATTCACCCCTCCACTTT
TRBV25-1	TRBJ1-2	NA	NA	CASSPYGGPGGYTF	TGTGCCAGCAGTCCCTATGGCGGGCCGGGCGGCTACACCTTC
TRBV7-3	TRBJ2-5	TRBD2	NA	CASSLVGLAETQETQYF	TGTGCCAGCAGCTTGGTCGGACTAGCGGAAACCCAAGAGACCCAGTACTTC
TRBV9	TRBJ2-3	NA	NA	CASSPGEAYSTDTQYF	TGTGCCAGCAGCCCGGGGGAGGCATATAGCACAGATACGCAGTATTTT
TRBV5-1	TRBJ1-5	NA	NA	CASSSGHNSNQPQHF	TGCGCCAGCAGCTCGGGACACAATAGCAATCAGCCCCAGCATTTT
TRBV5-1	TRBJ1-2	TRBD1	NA	CASSLGTGRANYGYTF	TGCGCCAGCAGCTTGGGGACAGGGAGGGCTAACTATGGCTACACCTTC
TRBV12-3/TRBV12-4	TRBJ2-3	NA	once	CASSLQAYTQYF	TGTGCCAGCAGTTTACAGGCCTATACGCAGTATTTT
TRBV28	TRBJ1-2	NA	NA	CASLGSLYGYTF	TGTGCCAGCCTGGGCAGCCTCTATGGCTACACCTTC